This record looks at one T cell receptor beta chain sequence and its context. What it binds is unknown. Unique molecular identifiers were incorporated during preparation of the TCRbeta library. TCRdb redid the calling of the PCR reads with MiXCR, one entry per CDR3 protein. Here the sample spans hundreds of thousands of distinct CDR3 sequences, over 9.5% being singletons. This sample stems from a study of T-cell reconstitution after alpha-beta-depleted transplantation in children. With 4 bases clipped from V and 5 bases from J, the junction kept 6 bases outside the gene matches. This CDR3 has 15 amino acids. Germline loops: CDR1 DFQATT, CDR2 SNEGSKA (reference sequence). Study results and limitations: Reports say that about two months after transplant, the alpha-beta T cells came out of several hundred graft clones that had expanded. T-cell counts and diversity were attributed mostly to newly produced T cells one year after transplant. Some patients' high day-60 TCRbeta diversity was traced to surviving recipient T cells and thymic progenitors.

The gene calls are TRBV20-1 and TRBJ2-2; the match to TRBD2 covers 11 bases. The source is a boy under two years old with acute myeloid leukemia, due to receive a stem cell transplant. This material consisted of PBMCs, taken before TCRalphabeta/CD19-depleted stem cell transplant. CDR3 amino acids: CSAIAGGPGTGELFF. The CDR3 DNA reads as TGCAGTGCTATAGCGGGAGGGCCGGGGACCGGGGAGCTGTTTTTT.